This is a list of T cell receptor beta chains from one sample in a study of cytomegalovirus exposure and HLA in healthy donors. TCRdb keeps only in-frame clones here, not all; method: immunoSEQ multiplex PCR. The sample yields about 120,000 clones, over 75% seen once. The sample was PBMCs. The receptor set was obtained from a man aged 40-55 years in good health and CMV-seronegative. Both conserved end residues are part of each CDR3. D genes are given only for firm matches. Not every row has a clone size; where given, it reads once, few, many or a size class.

size,J,V,D,CDR3,DNA
-,TRBJ2-7,TRBV19,TRBD1,CASRPVDRAYNEQYF,TGTGCCAGTAGACCTGTGGACAGGGCGTATAACGAGCAGTACTTC
-,TRBJ1-5,TRBV6-6,TRBD1,CASRRTGDSNQPQHF,TGTGCCAGCAGAAGGACAGGGGATAGCAATCAGCCCCAGCATTTT
-,TRBJ2-5,TRBV30,TRBD2,CAAPSGSETQYF,TGTGCTGCCCCTAGCGGGAGCGAGACCCAGTACTTC
-,TRBJ2-2,TRBV5-5,TRBD1,CASSQRQGADTGELFF,TGTGCCAGCAGTCAAAGACAGGGGGCAGACACCGGGGAGCTGTTTTTT
-,TRBJ2-7,TRBV7-2,TRBD2,CASRSGAGGDEQYF,TGTGCCAGCAGGAGTGGAGCGGGAGGCGACGAGCAGTACTTC
-,TRBJ1-4,TRBV9,TRBD1,CASSSTGAYEKLFF,TGTGCCAGCAGCAGTACAGGGGCGTATGAAAAACTGTTTTTT
-,TRBJ2-2,TRBV4-1,-,CASSQEGTANTGELFF,TGCGCCAGCAGCCAAGAAGGCACAGCGAACACCGGGGAGCTGTTTTTT
-,TRBJ2-7,TRBV7-8,TRBD2,CASSPNPSGDSYEQYF,TGTGCCAGCAGCCCAAATCCTAGCGGGGACTCCTACGAGCAGTACTTC
-,TRBJ1-6,TRBV6-6,-,CASSTPDGDNSPLHF,TGTGCCAGCAGTACTCCCGACGGGGATAATTCACCCCTCCACTTT
-,TRBJ2-4,TRBV30,-,CAWSAITSGQNSQYF,TGTGCCTGGAGTGCCATAACTAGTGGGCAAAACAGTCAGTACTTC
-,TRBJ1-1,TRBV28,TRBD1,CASSLGDRVITEAFF,TGTGCCAGCAGTTTAGGGGACAGGGTCATCACTGAAGCTTTCTTT
few,TRBJ1-1,TRBV15,TRBD1,CATTGQGDTEAFF,TGTGCCACCACGGGACAGGGGGACACTGAAGCTTTCTTT
-,TRBJ1-2,TRBV9,TRBD1,CASSGQGAHTF,TGTGCCAGCAGCGGACAGGGGGCCCACACCTTC
-,TRBJ1-1,TRBV14,TRBD1,CASSQASGGTAEAFF,TGTGCCAGCAGCCAAGCCTCTGGGGGGACAGCCGAAGCTTTCTTT
-,TRBJ2-1,TRBV6-6,TRBD2,CASSTSGRFNEQFF,TGTGCCAGCAGCACTAGCGGGAGGTTCAATGAGCAGTTCTTC
-,TRBJ1-4,TRBV6-1,-,CASSKGGGATNEKLFF,TGTGCCAGCAGTAAAGGCGGGGGTGCAACTAATGAAAAACTGTTTTTT
once,TRBJ1-2,TRBV5-4,TRBD1,CASSLGGGLNYGYTF,TGTGCCAGCAGCCTTGGAGGGGGCCTTAACTATGGCTACACCTTC
-,TRBJ2-2,TRBV4-2,-,CASSQEDRSNTGELFF,TGTGCCAGCAGCCAAGAAGACAGATCGAACACCGGGGAGCTGTTTTTT
-,TRBJ1-2,TRBV5-1,TRBD1,CASSPPRGGTGYGYTF,TGCGCCAGCAGCCCCCCCCGGGGAGGGACAGGCTATGGCTACACCTTC
-,TRBJ2-7,TRBV7-7,-,CASSPNHQTGEQYF,TGTGCCAGCAGCCCGAACCATCAAACCGGCGAGCAGTACTTC
-,TRBJ2-1,TRBV6-6,-,CASSYLRPQGYNEQFF,TGTGCCAGCAGTTACTTAAGGCCTCAGGGGTACAATGAGCAGTTCTTC
-,TRBJ2-7,TRBV5-4,-,CASSFGEAYEQYF,TGTGCCAGCAGCTTCGGGGAGGCCTACGAGCAGTACTTC
-,TRBJ2-7,TRBV5-1,TRBD2,CASSLASSGFYEQYF,TGCGCCAGCAGCTTGGCCTCTAGCGGGTTCTACGAGCAGTACTTC
few,TRBJ2-7,TRBV6-5,-,CASSPRDKSYEQYF,TGTGCCAGCAGCCCTCGGGACAAGTCCTACGAGCAGTACTTC
-,TRBJ1-5,TRBV5-1,-,CASSLGGISNQPQHF,TGCGCCAGCAGCTTGGGGGGCATTAGCAATCAGCCCCAGCATTTT
-,TRBJ2-7,TRBV9,-,CASSVVSQGLPHEQYF,TGTGCCAGCAGCGTAGTTAGCCAGGGCTTACCCCACGAGCAGTACTTC
-,TRBJ1-1,TRBV6-5,-,CASSYSTRSGLAFF,TGTGCCAGCAGTTACTCGACTAGATCTGGGTTGGCTTTCTTT
-,TRBJ2-7,TRBV15,TRBD1,CATSRPTGQGHQQYF,TGTGCCACCAGCAGACCCACGGGACAGGGGCATCAACAGTACTTC
-,TRBJ2-6,TRBV6-5,-,CASSLTASGANGLTF,TGTGCCAGCAGTTTGACGGCCTCTGGGGCCAACGGCCTGACTTTC
few,TRBJ1-2,TRBV19,-,CASSMTAANYGYTF,TGTGCCAGTAGTATGACAGCTGCTAACTATGGCTACACCTTC
-,TRBJ2-2,TRBV10-3,TRBD2,CAISGAGTNTGELFF,TGTGCCATCAGTGGAGCGGGAACGAACACCGGGGAGCTGTTTTTT
-,TRBJ2-7,TRBV5-4,TRBD2,CASSWGARTSGHYEQYF,TGTGCCAGCAGCTGGGGAGCGCGGACTAGCGGGCACTACGAGCAGTACTTC
-,TRBJ2-5,TRBV19,TRBD2,CASSRERLAGGETQYF,TGTGCCAGTAGTCGGGAACGACTAGCGGGAGGGGAGACCCAGTACTTC
-,TRBJ1-5,TRBV10-2,TRBD1,CASSSDRVSQPQHF,TGCGCCAGCAGCTCCGACAGGGTGTCTCAGCCCCAGCATTTT
-,TRBJ2-1,TRBV7-2,-,CASSLGPNNEQFF,TGTGCCAGCAGCTTAGGGCCAAACAATGAGCAGTTCTTC
-,TRBJ2-7,TRBV19,TRBD2,CASSTTGTTNEQYF,TGTGCCAGTAGTACAACCGGGACTACCAACGAGCAGTACTTC
-,TRBJ1-1,TRBV30,TRBD1,CAWSIKTGAAQTAFF,TGTGCCTGGAGTATCAAGACAGGGGCCGCCCAGACAGCTTTCTTT
once,TRBJ2-7,TRBV7-9,TRBD1,CASSSTGTSYEQYF,TGTGCCAGCAGCTCGACAGGGACCTCCTACGAGCAGTACTTC
-,TRBJ2-5,TRBV5-5,-,CASTLTLKETQYF,TGTGCCAGCACCCTCACACTAAAAGAGACCCAGTACTTC